This T cell receptor (beta chain) derives from a study of T cell responses to AZD1222 COVID-19 vaccine. The protocol was immunoSEQ multiplex PCR, while the TCRdb copy is restricted to in-frame clones and leaves out a portion. The sample carries 88,000 or so clones, roughly 91% recorded once. The CDR3 sequence is 14 residues long. The germline V gene has CDR1 SGDLS and CDR2 YYNGEE. V lost 0 bases, J lost 0 bases, and 6 bases lay in between. On this clone itself: The antigen is undetermined.

Study-level findings and limits: Regions left unmutated in variants are reportedly the target of nearly half of spike-specific TCRs. Donors were largely white British and mainly female; clonal diversity was possibly underestimated.

Both about-4-week and about-12-week second-dose recipients were combined. The specimen comprised peripheral blood, sampled 28 days after the second AZD1222 dose. This TCR was recovered from an adult who received the AZD1222 COVID-19 vaccine. This rearrangement joins TRBV9 to TRBJ1-1, with D maybe TRBD1 (5 bases). The CDR3 sequence is CASSVGGVNTEAFF. As DNA, the CDR3 is TGTGCCAGCAGCGTAGGAGGGGTGAACACTGAAGCTTTCTTT.